One and the same sample provided the 17 T cell receptor beta chains below, sequenced in a study of T cell changes during pregnancy in multiple sclerosis. Repertoires were generated with immunoSEQ multiplex PCR, while TCRdb's copy carries only in-frame clones and drops some. The sample includes 100,000 or so clones, approximately 93% seen only once; the top ten take about 0.98%. The sequencing used peripheral blood, collected after pregnancy. The receptors derive from a female donor with multiple sclerosis, enrolled in a pregnancy study.

The gene calls are TRBV27 and TRBJ2-7; 10 bases map to TRBD1. The germline CDR1 and CDR2 sequences are MNHEY and SMNVEV (reference sequence). The CDR3 is made up of 16 amino acids. Germline trimming cut 5 bases from V and 6 bases from J; bases unmatched to any gene: 13. The CDR3 spells CASSVLPGQGIVEQYF. CDR3 nucleotide sequence: TGTGCCAGCAGTGTCTTACCGGGACAGGGGATTGTCGAGCAGTACTTC.

J is TRBJ1-5 and V is TRBV11-3; the D gene is possibly TRBD1 (6 bases). V lost 5 bases to trimming and J lost 0 bases, with 14 bases between them. Per the germline V gene, CDR1 is SGHNT and CDR2 is YENEEA. The CDR3 has 16 amino acids. The CDR3 DNA reads TGTGCCAGCAGCCCTACAGGGACGAATAGCAATCAGCCCCAGCATTTT. It yields the protein CASSPTGTNSNQPQHF.

V gene TRBV4-1 combines with J gene TRBJ2-5; D may be TRBD1 (6 bases). CDR3 size: 15 residues. The ends were cut back, 0 bases at V and 4 bases at J, with 12 bases in the middle. Germline CDR1 is MGHRA and CDR2 is YSYEKL. The CDR3 spells CASSQDFTGRETQYF. CDR3 sequence (DNA): TGCGCCAGCAGCCAAGATTTTACAGGGAGAGAGACCCAGTACTTC.

The chain has TRBV5-6 and TRBJ2-1; TRBD1 agrees at 8 bases. The CDR3 is made up of 18 amino acids. The germline V gene encodes CDR1 SGHDT and CDR2 YYEEEE. V lost 4 bases and J lost 0; bases outside the gene matches: 12. The CDR3 protein is CASSPTRTGTRSYNEQFF. DNA of the CDR3: TGTGCCAGCAGCCCGACTCGGACAGGGACTCGCTCCTACAATGAGCAGTTCTTC.

The chain recombines TRBV30 with TRBJ2-5; D remains unclear. V shed 6 bases and J shed 5 bases, with 10 bases lying between them. The CDR3 is 11 residues long. The germline V gene has CDR1 GTSNPN and CDR2 SVGIG (reference sequence). DNA for the CDR3: TGTGCCTGCGGGTTCGGGGAGACCCAGTACTTC. It yields the protein CACGFGETQYF.

The CDR3 spells CASSRTGENQPQHF. The CDR3 DNA sequence: TGCGCCAGCAGTCGGACAGGTGAAAATCAGCCCCAGCATTTT. The rearrangement links TRBV5-1 to TRBJ1-5; TRBD1 aligns across 7 bases. The germline CDR1 and CDR2 sequences are SGHRS and YFSETQ. The CDR3 runs 14 residues. V shed 5 bases and J 4 bases; nucleotides not matched to a gene: 6.

The rearrangement links TRBV4-1 to TRBJ2-7; weak D call: TRBD1 (5 bases). The CDR3 totals 18 residues. The V gene lost 1 base and the J gene lost 3 bases, with 22 bases spanning the gap. Germline V lookup: CDR1 MGHRA, CDR2 YSYEKL. The CDR3 sequence is CASSQAQGVISLGYEQYF. The CDR3 DNA reads as TGCGCCAGCAGCCAAGCCCAAGGGGTTATTTCATTGGGCTACGAGCAGTACTTC.

The chain recombines TRBV4-1 with TRBJ2-4, with 7 bases aligning to TRBD1. The germline CDR1 and CDR2 sequences are MGHRA and YSYEKL. The CDR3 extends over 14 amino acids. V dropped 3 bases and J dropped 9; count of bases not matched to a gene: 8. CDR3 nucleotides: TGCGCCAGCAGCCACGACGACAGGGTAGTCATTCAGTACTTC. Translated: CASSHDDRVVIQYF.

The CDR3 DNA is TGTGCCTGGAGTAACAACCACAATGAGCAGTTCTTC. This gives the protein CAWSNNHNEQFF. V is TRBV30 and J is TRBJ2-1; no clear D. CDR3 length: 12 residues. Trimming shortened V by 2 bases and J by 5 bases, and 7 bases separated the two germline ends. Looked up from germline, CDR1 is GTSNPN and CDR2 is SVGIG (reference sequence).

This clone has only one observation. The V and J genes are TRBV7-9 and TRBJ2-3; 7 nucleotides line up with TRBD2. This CDR3 has 15 amino acids. The germline V gene encodes CDR1 SEHNR and CDR2 FQNEAQ (reference sequence). J was trimmed by 5 bases and V by 8 bases; bases with no gene match: 13. The CDR3 reads CASAQAGFLVDTQYF. CDR3 coding DNA: TGTGCCAGCGCCCAAGCGGGATTTTTGGTAGATACGCAGTATTTT. Full variable domain (missing parts from reference TRBV7-9 and TRBJ2-3): DTGVSQNPRHKITKRGQNVTFRCDPISEHNRLYWYRQTLGQGPEFLTYFQNEAQLEKSRLLSDRFSAERPKGSFSTLEIQRTEQGDSAMYLCASAQAGFLVDTQYFGPGTRLTVL.

The chain couples TRBV15 to TRBJ2-7; 7 bases are a match to TRBD1. Germline V CDR1 and CDR2: LNHNV, YYDKDF (reference sequence). J lost 2 bases, V lost 5 bases, and 6 bases had no gene match. The CDR3 is made up of 14 amino acids. The CDR3 region is CATSAGTVTYEQYF. The CDR3 nucleotides read TGTGCCACCAGCGCCGGGACAGTCACCTACGAGCAGTACTTC.

This chain connects TRBV27 to TRBJ2-3; possible D gene TRBD2, 6 bases. The CDR3 is 19 residues long. V was clipped by 2 bases and J by 8 bases, with 29 bases between them. Germline V lookup: CDR1 MNHEY, CDR2 SMNVEV (reference sequence). The CDR3 DNA sequence: TGTGCCAGCAGTTTAATCGCGGTAGCAACTGGTGTGGGGGGAGGTACGCAGTATTTT. Amino acid sequence: CASSLIAVATGVGGGTQYF.

This clone was observed a few times. The chain employs TRBV19 and TRBJ2-1; TRBD2 aligns across 9 bases. V lost 5 bases and J lost 0; bases outside the gene matches: 8. Per germline, CDR1 LNHDA and CDR2 SQIVND (reference sequence). The CDR3 totals 17 residues. CDR3 region: CASSFTSGLSSYNEQFF. In DNA, the CDR3 is TGTGCCAGTAGTTTCACTAGCGGGCTCTCCTCCTACAATGAGCAGTTCTTC.

The chain employs TRBV7-8 and TRBJ2-1; possibly TRBD2 for D (5 bases). Trimming cost V 5 bases and J 7 bases, with 21 bases left between them. The germline CDR1 and CDR2 sequences are SGHVS and FQNEAQ. This CDR3 is built from 16 residues. The CDR3, as DNA: TGTGCCAGCAGCCCCGGGTTCGACTACCTGGTGAATGAGCAGTTCTTC. Protein sequence: CASSPGFDYLVNEQFF.

V gene TRBV28 combines with J gene TRBJ2-7; TRBD2 is a possible D gene (6 bases). The germline V and J ends were trimmed by 3 bases and 2 bases, with 14 bases remaining between them. This CDR3 is built from 15 residues. Germline CDR1 MDHEN, CDR2 SYDVKM. The DNA for the CDR3 is TGTGCCAGCAGTTTTAGGAGGGTCGAGCCCTACGAGCAGTACTTC. Translated, it gives CASSFRRVEPYEQYF.

The CDR3 loop is CASSLGGPSGSYEQYF. The CDR3 DNA reads TGTGCCAGCAGTTTAGGGGGTCCTAGCGGGAGCTACGAGCAGTACTTC. The chain has TRBV28 and TRBJ2-7; 10 nucleotides line up with TRBD2. The CDR3 runs 16 residues. Germline CDR1 and CDR2: MDHEN and SYDVKM. V shed 2 bases and J 3 bases; nucleotides not matched to a gene: 7.

The chain employs TRBV4-1 and TRBJ2-1; TRBD2 matches 15 bases. The CDR3 covers 18 residues. Germline CDR1 MGHRA, CDR2 YSYEKL. With V trimmed by 4 bases and J by 3 bases, 7 bases remained unmatched. This CDR3 is CASSLGGTSGRNYNEQFF. The CDR3 DNA follows: TGCGCCAGCAGCCTCGGGGGGACTAGCGGGAGGAACTACAATGAGCAGTTCTTC.